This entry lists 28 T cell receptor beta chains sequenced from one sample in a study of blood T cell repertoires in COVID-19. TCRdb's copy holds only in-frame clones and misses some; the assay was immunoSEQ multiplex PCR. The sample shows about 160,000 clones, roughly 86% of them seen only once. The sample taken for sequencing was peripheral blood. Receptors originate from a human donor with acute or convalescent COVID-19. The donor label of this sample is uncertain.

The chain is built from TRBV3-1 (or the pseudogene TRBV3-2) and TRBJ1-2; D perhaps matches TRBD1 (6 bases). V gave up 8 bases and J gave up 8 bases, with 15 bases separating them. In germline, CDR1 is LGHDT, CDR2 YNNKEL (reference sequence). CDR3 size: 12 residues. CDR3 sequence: CASGLQGAGYTF. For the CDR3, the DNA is TGTGCCAGCGGATTACAGGGAGCCGGCTACACCTTC.

CDR3 residues: CASKTSGGLDYGYTF. The CDR3 DNA reads TGTGCCAGCAAGACAAGCGGGGGGCTCGACTATGGCTACACCTTC. This sequence joins TRBV7-9 and TRBJ1-2; D perhaps matches TRBD1 (6 bases). Germline V gives CDR1 SEHNR, CDR2 FQNEAQ (reference sequence). CDR3 length: 15 amino acids. Deletions cut 7 bases from V and 3 bases from J, with 18 bases between. Full variable domain (remainder filled in from reference TRBV7-9 and TRBJ1-2): DTGVSQNPRHKITKRGQNVTFRCDPISEHNRLYWYRQTLGQGPEFLTYFQNEAQLEKSRLLSDRFSAERPKGSFSTLEIQRTEQGDSAMYLCASKTSGGLDYGYTFGSGTRLTVV.

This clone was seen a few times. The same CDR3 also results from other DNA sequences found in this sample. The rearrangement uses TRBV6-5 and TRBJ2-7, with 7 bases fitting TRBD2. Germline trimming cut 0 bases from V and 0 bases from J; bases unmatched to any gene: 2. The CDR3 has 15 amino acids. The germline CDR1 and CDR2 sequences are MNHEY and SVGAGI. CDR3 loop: CASSYSGGGSYEQYF. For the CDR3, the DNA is TGTGCCAGCAGTTACTCGGGGGGGGGCTCCTACGAGCAGTACTTC.

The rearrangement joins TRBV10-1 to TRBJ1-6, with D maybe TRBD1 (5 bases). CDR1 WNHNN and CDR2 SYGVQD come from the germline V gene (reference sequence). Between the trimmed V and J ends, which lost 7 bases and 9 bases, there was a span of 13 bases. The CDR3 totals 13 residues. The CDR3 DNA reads TGCGCCAGCAAAAAAGGGGAAAGTTCACCCCTCCACTTT. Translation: CASKKGESSPLHF.

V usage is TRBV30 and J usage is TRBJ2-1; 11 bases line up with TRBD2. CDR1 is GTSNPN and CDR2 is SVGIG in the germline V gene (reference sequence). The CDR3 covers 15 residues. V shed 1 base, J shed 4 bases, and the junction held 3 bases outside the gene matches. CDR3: CAWSGLAGIYNEQFF. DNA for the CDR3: TGTGCCTGGAGTGGACTAGCGGGGATTTACAATGAGCAGTTCTTC.

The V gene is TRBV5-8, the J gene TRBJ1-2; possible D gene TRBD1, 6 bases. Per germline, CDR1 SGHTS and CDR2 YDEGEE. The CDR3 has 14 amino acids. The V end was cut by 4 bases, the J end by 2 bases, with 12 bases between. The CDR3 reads CASSMAGTNYGYTF. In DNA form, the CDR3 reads TGTGCCAGCAGCATGGCCGGGACAAACTATGGCTACACCTTC.

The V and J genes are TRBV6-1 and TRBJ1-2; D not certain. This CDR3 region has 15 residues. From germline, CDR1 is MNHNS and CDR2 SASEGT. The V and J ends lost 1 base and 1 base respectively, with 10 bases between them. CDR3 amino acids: CASSEEWRDNYGYTF. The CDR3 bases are TGTGCCAGCAGTGAAGAGTGGCGGGATAACTATGGCTACACCTTC.

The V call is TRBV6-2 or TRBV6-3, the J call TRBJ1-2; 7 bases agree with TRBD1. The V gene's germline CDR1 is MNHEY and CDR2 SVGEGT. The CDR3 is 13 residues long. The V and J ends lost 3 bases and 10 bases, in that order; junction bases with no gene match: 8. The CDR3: CASSYSGQPPYTF. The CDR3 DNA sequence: TGTGCCAGCAGTTATTCGGGACAGCCCCCCTACACCTTC.

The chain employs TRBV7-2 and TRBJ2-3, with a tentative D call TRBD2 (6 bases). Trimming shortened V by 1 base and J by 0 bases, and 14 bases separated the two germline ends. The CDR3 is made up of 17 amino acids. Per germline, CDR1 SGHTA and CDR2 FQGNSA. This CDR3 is CASSLEGKGGSTDTQYF. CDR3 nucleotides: TGTGCCAGCAGCTTAGAGGGGAAGGGAGGAAGCACAGATACGCAGTATTTT.

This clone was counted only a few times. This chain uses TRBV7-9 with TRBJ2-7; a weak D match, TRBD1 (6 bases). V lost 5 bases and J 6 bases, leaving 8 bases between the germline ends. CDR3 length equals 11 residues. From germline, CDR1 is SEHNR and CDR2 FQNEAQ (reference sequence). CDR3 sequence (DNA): TGTGCCAGCAGCACAGGGCTCGAGCAGTACTTC. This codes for CASSTGLEQYF.

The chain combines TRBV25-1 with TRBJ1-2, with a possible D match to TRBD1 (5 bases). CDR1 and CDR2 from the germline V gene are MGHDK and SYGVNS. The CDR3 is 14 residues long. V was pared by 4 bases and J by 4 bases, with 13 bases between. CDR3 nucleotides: TGTGCCAGCAGTGGTCTCGGGACTTTCTATGGCTACACCTTC. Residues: CASSGLGTFYGYTF.

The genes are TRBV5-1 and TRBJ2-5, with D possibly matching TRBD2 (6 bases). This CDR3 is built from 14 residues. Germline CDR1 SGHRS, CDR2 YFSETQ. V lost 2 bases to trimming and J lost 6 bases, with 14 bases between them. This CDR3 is CASSFDSGGKTQYF. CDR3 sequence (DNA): TGCGCCAGCAGCTTCGACTCAGGCGGGAAGACCCAGTACTTC.

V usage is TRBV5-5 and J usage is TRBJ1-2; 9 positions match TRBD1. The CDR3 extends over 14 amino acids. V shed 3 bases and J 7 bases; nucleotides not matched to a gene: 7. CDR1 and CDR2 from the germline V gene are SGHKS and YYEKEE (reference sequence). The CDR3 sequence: CASSSTGGKGGYTF. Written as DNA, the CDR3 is TGTGCCAGCAGCTCGACAGGGGGTAAGGGTGGCTACACCTTC. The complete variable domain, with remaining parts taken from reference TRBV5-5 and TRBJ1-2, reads DAGVTQSPTHLIKTRGQQVTLRCSPISGHKSVSWYQQVLGQGPQFIFQYYEKEERGRGNFPDRFSARQFPNYSSELNVNALLLGDSALYLCASSSTGGKGGYTFGSGTRLTVV.

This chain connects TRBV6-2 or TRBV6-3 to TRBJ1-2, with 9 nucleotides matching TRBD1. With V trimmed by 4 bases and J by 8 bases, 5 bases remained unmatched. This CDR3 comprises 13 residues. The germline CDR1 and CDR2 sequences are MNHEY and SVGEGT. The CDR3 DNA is TGTGCCAGCAGTTCGGACAGGGGAAGAGGCTACACCTTC. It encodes CASSSDRGRGYTF.

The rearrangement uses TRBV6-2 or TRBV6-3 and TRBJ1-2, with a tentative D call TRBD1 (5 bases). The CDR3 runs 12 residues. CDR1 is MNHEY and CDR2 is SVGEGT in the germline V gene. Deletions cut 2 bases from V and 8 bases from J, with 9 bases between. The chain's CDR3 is CASSYGQGGYTF. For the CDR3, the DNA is TGTGCCAGCAGTTACGGGCAGGGAGGCTACACCTTC.

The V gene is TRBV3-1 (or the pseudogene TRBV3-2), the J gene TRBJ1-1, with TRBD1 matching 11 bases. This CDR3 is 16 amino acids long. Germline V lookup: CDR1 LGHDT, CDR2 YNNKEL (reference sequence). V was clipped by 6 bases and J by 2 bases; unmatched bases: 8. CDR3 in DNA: TGTGCCAGCAGTAACCTCGGGACAGGGGGTAACACTGAAGCTTTCTTT. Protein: CASSNLGTGGNTEAFF.

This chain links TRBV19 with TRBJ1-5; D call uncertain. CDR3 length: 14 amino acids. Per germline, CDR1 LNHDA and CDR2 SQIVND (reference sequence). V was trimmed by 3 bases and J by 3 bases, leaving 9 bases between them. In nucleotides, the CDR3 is TGTGCCAGTAGTATTGCGGGGTCCAATCAGCCCCAGCATTTT. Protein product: CASSIAGSNQPQHF.

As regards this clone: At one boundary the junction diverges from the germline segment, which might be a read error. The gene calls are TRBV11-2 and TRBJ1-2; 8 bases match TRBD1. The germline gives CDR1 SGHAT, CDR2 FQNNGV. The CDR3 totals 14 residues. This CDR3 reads CASSPGQALYGHTF. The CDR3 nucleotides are TGTGCCAGCAGCCCGGGACAGGCCCTCTATGGCCACACCTTC. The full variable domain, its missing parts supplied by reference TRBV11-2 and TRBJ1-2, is EAGVAQSPRYKIIEKRQSVAFWCNPISGHATLYWYQQILGQGPKLLIQFQNNGVVDDSQLPKDRFSAERLKGVDSTLKIQPAKLEDSAVYLCASSPGQALYGHTFGSGTRLTVV.

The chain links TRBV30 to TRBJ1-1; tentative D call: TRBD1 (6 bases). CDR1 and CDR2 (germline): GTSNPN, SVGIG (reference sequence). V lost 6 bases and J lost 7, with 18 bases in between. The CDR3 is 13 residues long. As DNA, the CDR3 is TGTGCCTGCCCGCGGGGGGCGGGGCATGAAGCTTTCTTT. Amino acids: CACPRGAGHEAFF.

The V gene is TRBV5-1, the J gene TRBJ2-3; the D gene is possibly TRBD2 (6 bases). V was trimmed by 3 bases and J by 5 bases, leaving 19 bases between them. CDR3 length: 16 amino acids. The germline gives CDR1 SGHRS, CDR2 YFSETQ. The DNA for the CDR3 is TGCGCCAGCAGCTCCCTCCTGAGCATGGGGGGAGATACGCAGTATTTT. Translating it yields CASSSLLSMGGDTQYF. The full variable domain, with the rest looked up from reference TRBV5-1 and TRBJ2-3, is KAGVTQTPRYLIKTRGQQVTLSCSPISGHRSVSWYQQTPGQGLQFLFEYFSETQRNKGNFPGRFSGRQFSNSRSEMNVSTLELGDSALYLCASSSLLSMGGDTQYFGPGTRLTVL.

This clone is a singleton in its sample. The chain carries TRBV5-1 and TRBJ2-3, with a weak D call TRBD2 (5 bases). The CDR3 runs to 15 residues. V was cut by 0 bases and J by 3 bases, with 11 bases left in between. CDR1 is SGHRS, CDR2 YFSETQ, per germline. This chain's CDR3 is CASSLVRGLTDTQYF. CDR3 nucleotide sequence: TGCGCCAGCAGCTTGGTTCGAGGGTTAACAGATACGCAGTATTTT. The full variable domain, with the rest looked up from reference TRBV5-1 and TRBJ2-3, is KAGVTQTPRYLIKTRGQQVTLSCSPISGHRSVSWYQQTPGQGLQFLFEYFSETQRNKGNFPGRFSGRQFSNSRSEMNVSTLELGDSALYLCASSLVRGLTDTQYFGPGTRLTVL.

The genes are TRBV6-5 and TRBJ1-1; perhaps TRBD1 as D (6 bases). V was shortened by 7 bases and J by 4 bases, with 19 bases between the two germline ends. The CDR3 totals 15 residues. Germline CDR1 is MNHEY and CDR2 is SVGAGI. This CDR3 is CASKPHREEGTEAFF. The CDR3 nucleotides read TGTGCCAGCAAACCCCACAGGGAAGAGGGCACTGAAGCTTTCTTT.

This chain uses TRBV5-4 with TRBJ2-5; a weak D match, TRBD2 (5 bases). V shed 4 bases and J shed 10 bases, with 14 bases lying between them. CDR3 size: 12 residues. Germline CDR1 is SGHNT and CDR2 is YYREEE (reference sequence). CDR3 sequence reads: CASSLNKGDQYF. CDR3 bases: TGTGCCAGCAGCCTTAATAAGGGAGACCAGTACTTC.

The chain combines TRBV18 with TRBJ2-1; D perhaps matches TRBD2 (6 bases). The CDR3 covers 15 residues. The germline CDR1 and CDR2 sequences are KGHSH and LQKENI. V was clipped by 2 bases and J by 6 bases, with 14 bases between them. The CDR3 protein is CASSPTPPGANEQFF. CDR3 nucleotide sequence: TGTGCCAGCTCACCAACACCACCGGGAGCCAATGAGCAGTTCTTC.

In nucleotides, the CDR3 is TGTGCCACCCTTTTCAATGAGCAGTTCTTC. Its translation: CATLFNEQFF. The rearrangement joins TRBV28 to TRBJ2-1, with D unclear. This CDR3 comprises 10 residues. Trimming removed 10 bases from V and 6 bases from J, with 7 bases in between. Germline V gene lookup returns CDR1 MDHEN and CDR2 SYDVKM.

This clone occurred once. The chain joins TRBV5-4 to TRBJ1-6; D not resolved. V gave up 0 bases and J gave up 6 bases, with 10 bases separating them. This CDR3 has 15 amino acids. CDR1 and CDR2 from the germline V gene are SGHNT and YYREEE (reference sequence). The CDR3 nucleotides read TGTGCCAGCAGCTTGGTGGGTTCTAGTAATTCACCCCTCCACTTT. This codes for CASSLVGSSNSPLHF.

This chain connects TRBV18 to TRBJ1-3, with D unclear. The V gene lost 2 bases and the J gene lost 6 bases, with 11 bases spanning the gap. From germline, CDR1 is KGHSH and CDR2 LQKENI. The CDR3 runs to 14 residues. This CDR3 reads CASSPWAGENTIYF. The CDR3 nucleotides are TGTGCCAGCTCACCATGGGCAGGTGAAAACACCATATATTTT.

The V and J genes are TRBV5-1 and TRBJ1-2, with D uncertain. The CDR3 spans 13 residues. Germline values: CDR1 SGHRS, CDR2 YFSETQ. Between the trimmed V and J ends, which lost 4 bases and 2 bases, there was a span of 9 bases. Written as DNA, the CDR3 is TGCGCCAGCAGCCTGGGCGGGAACTATGGCTACACCTTC. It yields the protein CASSLGGNYGYTF.